Here is one TCR beta chain with its context. Deletions cut 1 base from V and 7 bases from J, with 19 bases between. Germline CDR1 and CDR2: MRHNA and SNTAGT. The CDR3 is 16 residues long. The data originate from a study of blood T cell repertoires in COVID-19. Background on the study: Acute-phase and convalescent COVID-19 samples originated in the United States, Italy and Spain. T cells, B-cell-depleted T cells, or PBMCs provided the cDNA or gDNA that served as material.

In the study's own analysis: Researchers report that nucleated cell counts were estimated from reference gene primer amplification. This table comes from immunoSEQ multiplex PCR, and its TCRdb copy is limited to in-frame clones, with some not included. Clone size and the V and J calls come from that table; the DNA yielded D and trimming. The data hold over 200,000 clones, with roughly 80% observed a single time. This receptor was identified in an elderly woman with acute or convalescent COVID-19. The chain combines TRBV6-4 with TRBJ1-1; D possibly corresponds to TRBD1 (6 bases). Input material: peripheral blood. CDR3 DNA sequence: TGTGCCAGCAGTGACTTTCTGAGGTTAGGGGGAAATGAAGCTTTCTTT. This encodes CASSDFLRLGGNEAFF.